A single sample is the source of the 9 T cell receptor beta chains below, sequenced in a study of STAT5B mutations in CD4+ large granular lymphocyte leukemia. Repertoires were generated with immunoSEQ multiplex PCR, while TCRdb's copy carries only in-frame clones and drops some. The sample has 25,000 to 35,000 clones, 78% seen once; the top ten hold approximately 2.5%. The sample taken for sequencing was CD4+ T cells from blood buffy coats. These receptors were obtained from a human donor in good health.

CDR3 amino acids: CASSFVPDSYGYTF. As DNA, the CDR3 is TGTGCCAGCAGCTTCGTCCCAGACTCCTATGGCTACACCTTC. This sequence joins TRBV7-2 and TRBJ1-2, with D uncertain. The germline V gene encodes CDR1 SGHTA and CDR2 FQGNSA. CDR3 length equals 14 residues. Trimming took 3 bases from V and 4 from J, leaving 12 bases between them. The full variable domain, completed using reference TRBV7-2 and TRBJ1-2, is GAGVSQSPSNKVTEKGKDVELRCDPISGHTALYWYRQSLGQGLEFLIYFQGNSAPDKSGLPSDRFSAERTGGSVSTLTIQRTQQEDSAVYLCASSFVPDSYGYTFGSGTRLTVV.

This chain links TRBV28 with TRBJ2-7, with D possibly called TRBD1 or TRBD2 (7 bases each). The V gene's germline CDR1 is MDHEN and CDR2 SYDVKM. V lost 7 bases to trimming and J lost 0 bases, with 16 bases between them. The CDR3 totals 15 residues. CDR3 DNA sequence: TGTGCCAGCATTCACAGGGAGGGGGCCTCCTACGAGCAGTACTTC. It codes for CASIHREGASYEQYF.

This chain uses TRBV2 with TRBJ2-1; 14 nucleotides match TRBD2. This CDR3 is 16 amino acids long. The ends lost 4 bases at V and 6 bases at J; junction bases unmatched: 5. Per germline, CDR1 SNHLY and CDR2 FYNNEI. The CDR3 here is CASSVSGLAGVNEQFF. The CDR3 DNA is TGTGCCAGCAGTGTATCGGGACTAGCGGGGGTCAATGAGCAGTTCTTC. The whole variable domain, filled in from reference TRBV2 and TRBJ2-1, reads EPEVTQTPSHQVTQMGQEVILRCVPISNHLYFYWYRQILGQKVEFLVSFYNNEISEKSEIFDDQFSVERPDGSNFTLKIRSTKLEDSAMYFCASSVSGLAGVNEQFFGPGTRLTVL.

This clone has more than one count but fewer than ten. This chain uses TRBV14 with TRBJ1-1; no definite D call. Trimming pared 1 base from V and 4 bases from J, leaving 19 bases between. The CDR3 has 17 residues. CDR1 SGHDN and CDR2 FVKESK come from the germline V gene. CDR3 nucleotides: TGTGCCAGCAGCCAAGGTCCGTTAAAGGGCTTGGGCACTGAAGCTTTCTTT. Translated: CASSQGPLKGLGTEAFF.

The chain carries TRBV4-1 and TRBJ2-3; D might be TRBD2 (7 bases). The CDR3 covers 15 residues. CDR1 and CDR2 from the germline V gene are MGHRA and YSYEKL. Trimming shortened V by 4 bases and J by 4 bases, and 15 bases separated the two germline ends. CDR3 in DNA: TGCGCCAGCAGCCTCGGTGGGGGGGCAGCAGATACGCAGTATTTT. The encoded protein is CASSLGGGAADTQYF.

The chain is built from TRBV25-1 and TRBJ1-6; D ambiguous. Looked up from germline, CDR1 is MGHDK and CDR2 is SYGVNS. The V and J ends lost 4 bases and 4 bases respectively, with 5 bases between them. This CDR3 region has 13 residues. CDR3 sequence: CASSGTYNSPLHF. CDR3 sequence (DNA): TGTGCCAGCAGTGGAACTTATAATTCACCCCTCCACTTT.

This clone was recorded only once. The chain links TRBV11-2 to TRBJ2-5; the D gene is possibly TRBD2 (6 bases). The CDR3 length is 15 residues. V was pared by 0 bases and J by 5 bases, with 13 bases between. Germline CDR1 SGHAT, CDR2 FQNNGV. The CDR3 DNA follows: TGTGCCAGCAGCTTAGAAAGCGCCCGGGGGGAGACCCAGTACTTC. This translates into CASSLESARGETQYF.

V gene TRBV18 combines with J gene TRBJ1-2; D unclear. V dropped 3 bases and J dropped 10 bases, with 12 bases sitting between them. This CDR3 comprises 12 residues. Germline V gene lookup returns CDR1 KGHSH and CDR2 LQKENI. In DNA, the CDR3 is TGTGCCAGCTCACCGAACGACGTGGACTACACCTTC. Translation gives CASSPNDVDYTF.

The chain uses TRBV2 and TRBJ2-6; D possibly corresponds to TRBD1 (6 bases). Germline CDR1 and CDR2: SNHLY and FYNNEI. Trimming removed 5 bases at V and 0 bases at J, with 17 bases between. The CDR3 totals 18 residues. The CDR3 nucleotides are TGTGCCAGCAGTACAGGGTCTCTCTTCAACTCTGGGGCCAACGTCCTGACTTTC. It specifies CASSTGSLFNSGANVLTF.